This TCR beta chain was documented in a study of cytomegalovirus exposure and HLA in healthy donors. General study results and limits: With further analysis later on, most CMV-associated TCR beta chains appeared HLA-restricted. Follow-up analysis found HLA locus-dependent TCR association rates, highest for DRB1 and lowest for HLA-C. Certain sequence variants were highly shared and formed a cluster, and this cluster was likely a sequencing artifact. Cytomegalovirus status was reportedly diagnosed by the classifier with high specificity and sensitivity.

Worth noting for this clone: What it recognizes is unknown. Other nucleotide sequences in the sample specify the same CDR3.

The PCR ran on 60 Vbeta and 13 Jbeta primers. Clones were read by immunoSEQ multiplex PCR, and TCRdb kept only the in-frame ones, dropping some. There are just over 150,000 clones in the sample; roughly three quarters occur only once, and 7.1% lies in the top ten. The sample was PBMCs. The source is a middle-aged man in good health and CMV-seropositive.

CDR3 in amino acids: CASSLGTGGGYTF. CDR3 coding DNA: TGTGCCAGCAGCTTAGGGACAGGTGGAGGCTACACCTTC. J is TRBJ1-2 and V is TRBV7-9; 7 nucleotides align to TRBD1. V trimming: 1 base; J trimming: 8 bases; junction bases outside the gene matches: 4. CDR3 length: 13 residues. Germline V CDR1 and CDR2: SEHNR, FQNEAQ (reference sequence).